This TCR beta chain comes out of a study of TIL therapy for anti-PD-1-resistant metastatic lung cancer. Notes on the study in general: Many TIL product clones were absent from baseline tumor, suggesting clonal contraction.

Time point in this sample: pre-treatment sample, taken before nivolumab and TIL therapy. The tumor samples were excised metastases, mostly pleural nodules or supraclavicular lymph nodes. This was the immunoSEQ v3 assay. Sequenced by immunoSEQ multiplex PCR; TCRdb stores in-frame clones only, minus some. The profile shows roughly 26,000 clones, over 60% of them singletons. Comments on this clone: What it binds is unknown.

Germline assignment: CDR1 LNHDA and CDR2 SQIVND (reference sequence). The CDR3 is 14 amino acids. The V end was cut by 4 bases, the J end by 4 bases, with 13 bases between. The genes are TRBV19 and TRBJ1-2, with D possibly TRBD1 on 5 matching bases. The receptor's source is a person aged 25-85 years with non-small cell lung cancer. Sequencing used tumor tissue, obtained at baseline. CDR3 loop: CASSTPGGTYGYTF. For the CDR3, the DNA is TGTGCCAGTAGTACGCCGGGGGGAACCTATGGCTACACCTTC. The complete variable domain, with remaining parts taken from reference TRBV19 and TRBJ1-2, reads DGGITQSPKYLFRKEGQNVTLSCEQNLNHDAMYWYRQDPGQGLRLIYYSQIVNDFQKGDIAEGYSVSREKKESFPLTVTSAQKNPTAFYLCASSTPGGTYGYTFGSGTRLTVV.